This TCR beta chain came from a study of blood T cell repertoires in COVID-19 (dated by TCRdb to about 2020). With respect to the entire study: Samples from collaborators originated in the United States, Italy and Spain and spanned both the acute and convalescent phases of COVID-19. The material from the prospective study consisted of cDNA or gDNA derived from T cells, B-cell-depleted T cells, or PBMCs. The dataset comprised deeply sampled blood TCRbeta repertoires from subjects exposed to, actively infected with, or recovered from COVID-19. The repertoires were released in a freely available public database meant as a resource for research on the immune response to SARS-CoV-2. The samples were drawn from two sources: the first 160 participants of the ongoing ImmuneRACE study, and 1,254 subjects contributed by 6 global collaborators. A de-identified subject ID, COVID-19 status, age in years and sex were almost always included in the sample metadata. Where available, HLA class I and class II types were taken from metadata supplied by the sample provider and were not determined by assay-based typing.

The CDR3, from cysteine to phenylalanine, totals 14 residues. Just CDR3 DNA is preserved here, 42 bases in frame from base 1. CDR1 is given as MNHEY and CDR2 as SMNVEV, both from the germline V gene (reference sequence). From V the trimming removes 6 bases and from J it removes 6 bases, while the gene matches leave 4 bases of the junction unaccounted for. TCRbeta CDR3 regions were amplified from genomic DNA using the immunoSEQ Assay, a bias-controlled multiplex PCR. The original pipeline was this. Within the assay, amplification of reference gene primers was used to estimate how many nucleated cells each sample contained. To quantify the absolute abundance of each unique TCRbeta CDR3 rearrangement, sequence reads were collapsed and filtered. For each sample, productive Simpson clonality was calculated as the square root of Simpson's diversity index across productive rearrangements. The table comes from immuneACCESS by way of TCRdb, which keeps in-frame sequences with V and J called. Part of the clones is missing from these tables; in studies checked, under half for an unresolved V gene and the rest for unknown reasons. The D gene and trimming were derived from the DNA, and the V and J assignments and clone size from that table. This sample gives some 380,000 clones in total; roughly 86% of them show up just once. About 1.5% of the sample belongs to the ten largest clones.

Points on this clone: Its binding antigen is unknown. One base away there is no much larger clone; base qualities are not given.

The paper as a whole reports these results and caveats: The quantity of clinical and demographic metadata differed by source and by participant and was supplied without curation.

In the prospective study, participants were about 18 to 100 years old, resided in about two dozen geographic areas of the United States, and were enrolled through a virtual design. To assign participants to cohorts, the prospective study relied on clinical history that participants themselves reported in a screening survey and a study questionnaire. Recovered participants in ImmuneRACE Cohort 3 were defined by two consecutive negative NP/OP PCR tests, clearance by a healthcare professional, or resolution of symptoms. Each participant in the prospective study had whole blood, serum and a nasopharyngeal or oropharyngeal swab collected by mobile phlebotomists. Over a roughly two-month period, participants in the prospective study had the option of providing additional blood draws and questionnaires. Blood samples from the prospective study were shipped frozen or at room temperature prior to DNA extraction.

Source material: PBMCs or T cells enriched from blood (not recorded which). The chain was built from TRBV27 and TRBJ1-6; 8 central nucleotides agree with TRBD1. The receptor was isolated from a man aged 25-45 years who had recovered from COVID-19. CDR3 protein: CASRIQGANSPLHF. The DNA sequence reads TGTGCCAGCAGGATCCAGGGGGCTAATTCACCCCTCCACTTT.